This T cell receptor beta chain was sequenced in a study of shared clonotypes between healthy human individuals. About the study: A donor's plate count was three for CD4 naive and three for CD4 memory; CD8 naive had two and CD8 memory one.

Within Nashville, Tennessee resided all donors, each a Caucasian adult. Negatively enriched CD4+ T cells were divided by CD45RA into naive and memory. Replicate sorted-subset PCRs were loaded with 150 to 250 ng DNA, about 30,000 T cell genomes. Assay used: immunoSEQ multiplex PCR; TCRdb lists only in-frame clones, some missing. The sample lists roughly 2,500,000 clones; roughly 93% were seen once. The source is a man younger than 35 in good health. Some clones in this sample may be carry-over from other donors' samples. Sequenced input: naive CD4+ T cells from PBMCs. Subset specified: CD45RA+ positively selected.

DNA for the CDR3: TGTGCCAGCAGCCGGGTGGCAGGGGGCATTTACGAGCAGTACTTC. Amino acid sequence: CASSRVAGGIYEQYF. The rearrangement joins TRBV7-2 to TRBJ2-5; 8 nucleotides line up with TRBD1. The DNA matches TRBJ2-7 better at its end, which makes the J call doubtful. Germline assignment: CDR1 SGHTA and CDR2 FQGNSA. CDR3 length: 15 residues.